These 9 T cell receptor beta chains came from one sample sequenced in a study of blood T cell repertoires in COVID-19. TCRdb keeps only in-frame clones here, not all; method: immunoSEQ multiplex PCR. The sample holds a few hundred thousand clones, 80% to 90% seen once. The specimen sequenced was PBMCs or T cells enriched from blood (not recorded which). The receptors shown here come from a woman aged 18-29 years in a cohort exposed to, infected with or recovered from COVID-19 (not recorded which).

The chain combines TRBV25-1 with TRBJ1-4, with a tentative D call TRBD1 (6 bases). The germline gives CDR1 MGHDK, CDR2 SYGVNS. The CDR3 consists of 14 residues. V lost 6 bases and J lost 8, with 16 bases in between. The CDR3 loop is CASRRRGTREKLFF. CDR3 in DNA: TGTGCCAGCAGAAGAAGGGGGACGAGGGAAAAACTGTTTTTT.

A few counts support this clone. In DNA, the CDR3 is TGTGCCAGCAGCGTAACAGGGCAGAACACTGAAGCTTTCTTT. Its protein is CASSVTGQNTEAFF. The chain joins TRBV9 to TRBJ1-1; the D gene is possibly TRBD1 (6 bases). This CDR3 region has 14 residues. V was shortened by 1 base and J by 1 base, with 8 bases between the two germline ends. CDR1 is SGDLS, CDR2 YYNGEE, per germline.

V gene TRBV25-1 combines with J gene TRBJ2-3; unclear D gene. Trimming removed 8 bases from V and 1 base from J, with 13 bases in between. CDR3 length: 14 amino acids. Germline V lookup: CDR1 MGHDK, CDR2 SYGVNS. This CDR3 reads CASRLGEGTDTQYF. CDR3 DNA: TGTGCCAGCCGCCTAGGAGAGGGCACAGATACGCAGTATTTT.

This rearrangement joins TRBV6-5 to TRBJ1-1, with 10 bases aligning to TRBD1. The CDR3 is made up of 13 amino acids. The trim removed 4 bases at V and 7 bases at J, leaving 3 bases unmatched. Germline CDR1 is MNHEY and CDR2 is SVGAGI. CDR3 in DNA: TGTGCCAGCAGTTCCCGGGACAGGGGTGAAGCTTTCTTT. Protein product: CASSSRDRGEAFF.

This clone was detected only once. The CDR3 reads CASTQGAGGYYGYTF. DNA for the CDR3: TGTGCCAGCACCCAGGGGGCAGGGGGGTACTATGGCTACACCTTC. This chain connects TRBV9 to TRBJ1-2; 8 nucleotides line up with TRBD1. CDR3 length: 15 amino acids. Germline trimming cut 6 bases from V and 3 bases from J; bases unmatched to any gene: 10. CDR1 SGDLS and CDR2 YYNGEE come from the germline V gene.

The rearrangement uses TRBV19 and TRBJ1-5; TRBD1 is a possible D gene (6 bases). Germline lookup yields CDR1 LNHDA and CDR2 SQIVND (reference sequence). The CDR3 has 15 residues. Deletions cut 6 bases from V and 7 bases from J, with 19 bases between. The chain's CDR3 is CASRGTRTRGQPQHF. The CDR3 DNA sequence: TGTGCCAGTAGGGGGACCAGGACTAGGGGGCAGCCCCAGCATTTT. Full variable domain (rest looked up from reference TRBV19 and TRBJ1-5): DGGITQSPKYLFRKEGQNVTLSCEQNLNHDAMYWYRQDPGQGLRLIYYSQIVNDFQKGDIAEGYSVSREKKESFPLTVTSAQKNPTAFYLCASRGTRTRGQPQHFGDGTRLSIL.

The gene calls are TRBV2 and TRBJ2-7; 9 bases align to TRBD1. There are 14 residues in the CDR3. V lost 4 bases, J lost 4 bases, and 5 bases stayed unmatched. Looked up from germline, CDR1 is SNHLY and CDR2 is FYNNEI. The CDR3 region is CASSGMGQGYEQYF. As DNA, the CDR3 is TGTGCCAGCAGTGGAATGGGACAGGGATACGAGCAGTACTTC.

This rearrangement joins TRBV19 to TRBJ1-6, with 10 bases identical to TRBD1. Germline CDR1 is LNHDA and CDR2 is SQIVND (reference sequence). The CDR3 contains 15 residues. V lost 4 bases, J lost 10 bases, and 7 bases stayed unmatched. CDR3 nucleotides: TGTGCCAGTAGTACCCGGGACAGGGGAGGGTCACCCCTCCACTTT. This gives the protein CASSTRDRGGSPLHF.

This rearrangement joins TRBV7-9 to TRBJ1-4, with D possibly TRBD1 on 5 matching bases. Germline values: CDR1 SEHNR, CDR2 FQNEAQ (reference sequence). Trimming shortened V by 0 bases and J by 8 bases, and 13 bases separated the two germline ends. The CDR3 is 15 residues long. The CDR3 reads CASSLAWGVKEKLFF. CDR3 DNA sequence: TGTGCCAGCAGCTTAGCGTGGGGGGTAAAAGAAAAACTGTTTTTT.